The 12 T cell receptor beta chains presented below share a single source sample, sequenced in a study of tumor-infiltrating lymphocytes in primary liver carcinoma. Taking about 20-31 mg of unsorted bulk tissue, the authors co-extracted RNA and DNA. The input was approximately 500 ng total RNA; TCR beta cDNA was made from it with a constant-region primer. Each TCR beta library was derived from three nested multiplex PCR rounds that employed slightly modified ARM-PCR. A C-beta reverse primer was combined with TRBV1-TRBV30 forward primers in the first two PCR rounds, and each round had approximately 9 cycles. MiXCR was run by TCRdb on the multiplex PCR reads, yielding one entry per CDR3 protein. The sample consists of about 210,000 distinct CDR3 sequences, 85% of them appearing once. Sample: tumor tissue from primary liver carcinoma. These receptors were collected from a man aged 40-49 years with primary liver carcinoma and hepatitis B virus infection.

This chain uses TRBV6-2 or TRBV6-3 with TRBJ2-5; D perhaps matches TRBD1 (6 bases). The V and J ends lost 7 bases and 8 bases respectively, with 20 bases between them. The CDR3 is 14 amino acids. Germline CDR1 is MNHEY and CDR2 is SVGEGT. CDR3 nucleotides: TGTGCCAGCAATTCACGGACAGTTATGGAAACCCAGTACTTC. Translation: CASNSRTVMETQYF.

Comments on this clonotype: The CDR3 does not end in the conserved phenylalanine or tryptophan, so this is likely a read error. Because the CDR3's place on the DNA is in doubt, the DNA is left out and the CDR3 is given as listed by TCRdb. This chain connects TRBV4-2 to TRBJ2-2; TRBD2, the D gene given by the table, was not confirmed from the DNA. Germline CDR1 and CDR2: LGHNA and YNFKEQ. The CDR3 is 17 residues long, ends included. The CDR3 sequence is CASSQGGLAGDLGELFS.

The chain couples TRBV12-3 or TRBV12-4 to TRBJ2-1, with D unclear. The germline V and J ends were trimmed by 7 bases and 16 bases, with 17 bases remaining between them. The CDR3 is made up of 11 amino acids. The CDR3 region has the DNA TGTGCCAGCACCCGGAGCAATGATCAATTCTTC. Protein sequence: CASTRSNDQFF.

This sequence joins TRBV9 and TRBJ1-1, with D hard to call. Germline V lookup: CDR1 SGDLS, CDR2 YYNGEE. V was cut by 6 bases and J by 4 bases, with 16 bases left in between. CDR3 length equals 14 residues. This CDR3 reads CASNRDYGGTEAFF. In DNA, the CDR3 is TGTGCCAGCAACCGAGATTACGGAGGCACTGAAGCTTTCTTT.

This clonotype occurred once. The rearrangement joins TRBV6-2 or TRBV6-3 to TRBJ2-7; no clear D. CDR3 size: 15 residues. Germline V lookup: CDR1 MNHEY, CDR2 SVGEGT. Trimming shortened V by 6 bases and J by 2 bases, and 17 bases separated the two germline ends. The CDR3 region has the DNA TGTGCCAGCAGGGACCCAACAGTTGAGGCCTACGAGCAGTACTTC. Protein: CASRDPTVEAYEQYF.

This clonotype was recorded only once. This likely comes from a read error, as the CDR3 has no conserved phenylalanine or tryptophan at its end. The chain joins TRBV5-5 to TRBJ2-1; 15 bases align to TRBD2. Germline lookup yields CDR1 SGHKS and CDR2 YYEKEE (reference sequence). The CDR3 contains 16 residues. The CDR3 DNA follows: TGTGCCAACAGCTTGGAAGGGACTAGCGGGGGGAATGAGCAGTTCCTC. It specifies CANSLEGTSGGNEQFL.

Note on this clonotype: One end of the junction varies from germline; a read error may be responsible. The gene calls are TRBV6-1 and TRBJ2-1; 12 bases align to TRBD2. CDR1 and CDR2 (germline): MNHNS, SASEGT. The CDR3 totals 15 residues. CDR3 region: CARMLAGGPSNEQFF. CDR3 bases: TGTGCCAGGATGCTAGCGGGAGGGCCATCGAATGAGCAATTCTTC.

This chain joins TRBV18 and TRBJ2-2; a weak D match, TRBD1 (6 bases). This CDR3 has 15 residues. CDR1 KGHSH and CDR2 LQKENI come from the germline V gene. With 5 bases removed from V and 4 bases from J, the gap between germline ends came to 14 bases. CDR3 sequence (DNA): TGTGCCAGCTCAACCCGGACAGAGTTCACCGGGGAGCTGTTTTTT. It encodes CASSTRTEFTGELFF.

V and J are TRBV29-1 and TRBJ2-6; a possible D gene is TRBD2 (6 bases). The length of the CDR3 is 15 residues. The V end lost 6 bases, the J end lost 8 bases, and 20 bases lay between the germline ends. Germline V gene data show CDR1 as SQVTM and CDR2 as ANQGSEA. In nucleotides, the CDR3 is TGCAGCGTAGCCTGGGGGGACTCAGGGACCAACGTCCTGACTTTC. Translation gives CSVAWGDSGTNVLTF.

In regard to this clonotype: The junction differs from germline at one of its ends, possibly a read error. The J gene is TRBJ2-3, the V gene TRBV24-1; 7 bases line up with TRBD2. The germline V gene encodes CDR1 KGHDR and CDR2 SFDVKD. The CDR3 sequence is 16 residues long. CDR3 nucleotides: TGTGACACCAGTGGGAGGGGAATGACTAGCACAGATACGCAGTATTTT. Translated, it gives CDTSGRGMTSTDTQYF.

As regards this clonotype: A single base separates this from a much larger clone, so it may be a read error. V gene TRBV28 combines with J gene TRBJ2-7, with 8 nucleotides matching TRBD2. This CDR3 comprises 15 residues. Per germline, CDR1 MDHEN and CDR2 SYDVKM. The J segment lost 0 bases and the V segment lost 7 bases, leaving 8 bases of the junction unmatched. The CDR3 spells CASNRGSGSSYEQYF. CDR3 DNA sequence: TGTGCCAGCAATAGGGGAAGCGGGAGCTCCTACGAGCAGTACTTC.

About this clonotype itself: Compared with germline, one end of the junction differs, possibly owing to a read error. The rearrangement joins TRBV20-1 to TRBJ2-1; no clear D gene. The CDR3 length is 11 residues. The germline CDR1 and CDR2 sequences are DFQATT and SNEGSKA (reference sequence). This CDR3 is CNARQSYEQFF. In DNA form, the CDR3 reads TGCAATGCTAGGCAGTCCTATGAGCAGTTCTTC.